Listed below are T cell receptor beta chains from one sample, sequenced in a study of shared clonotypes between healthy human individuals. Generated by immunoSEQ multiplex PCR, the TCRdb table keeps only in-frame clones and is missing some. Of about 1,500,000 clones in the sample, approximately 97% were seen once. The sample taken for sequencing was naive CD4+ T cells sorted from blood. The receptors were gathered from a man in his thirties or forties in good health. The CDR3 runs from the conserved cysteine through the conserved F or W. D genes are given only for firm matches. Size is stated for part of the rows, as once, few or many counts, or as a class when the clone is expanded.

CDR3	DNA	D	V	J	size
CASRPRQSNQPQHF	TGTGCCAGCAGACCGAGACAGTCCAATCAGCCCCAGCATTTT	-	TRBV7-9	TRBJ1-5	-
CASSLSGQGAENTIYF	TGTGCCAGCAGTTTATCGGGACAGGGGGCGGAAAACACCATATATTTT	TRBD1	TRBV28	TRBJ1-3	-
CASGLAGKNIQYF	TGTGCCAGCGGGCTAGCCGGGAAAAACATTCAGTACTTC	-	TRBV7-9	TRBJ2-4	-
CASSLALHREQYF	TGTGCCAGCAGCTTGGCTCTACACAGGGAGCAGTACTTC	-	TRBV5-6	TRBJ2-7	-
CASRPRDTYYEQYF	TGTGCCAGTAGGCCCCGGGACACCTACTACGAGCAGTACTTC	-	TRBV19	TRBJ2-7	-
CASSLEVEQYF	TGTGCCAGCAGCTTAGAGGTCGAGCAGTACTTC	-	TRBV11-1	TRBJ2-7	-
CASSASGLASDTQYF	TGTGCCAGCAGTGCCTCGGGACTAGCGTCAGATACGCAGTATTTT	TRBD2	TRBV2	TRBJ2-3	-
CASSSVPGGVYGYTF	TGTGCCAGCAGTTCCGTCCCAGGAGGGGTCTATGGCTACACCTTC	-	TRBV28	TRBJ1-2	-
CASSGGFQTEAFF	TGCGCCAGCAGCGGGGGCTTTCAAACTGAAGCTTTCTTT	-	TRBV5-1	TRBJ1-1	-
CASSRTLGREAKNIQYF	TGTGCCAGCAGCCGAACGTTGGGGAGGGAAGCCAAAAACATTCAGTACTTC	TRBD2	TRBV5-5	TRBJ2-4	-
CAISGGLAVRNEQFF	TGTGCCATCAGTGGTGGACTAGCGGTTCGAAATGAGCAGTTCTTC	TRBD2	TRBV10-3	TRBJ2-1	-
CASSLIGRTYEQYF	TGTGCCAGCAGTTTAATCGGCAGAACCTACGAGCAGTACTTC	-	TRBV28	TRBJ2-7	-
CASSGGSFNTGELFF	TGTGCCAGCAGCGGTGGCTCTTTTAACACCGGGGAGCTGTTTTTT	-	TRBV9	TRBJ2-2	-
CASSQVTTSEQYF	TGCGCCAGCAGCCAAGTAACTACATCCGAGCAGTACTTC	-	TRBV4-3	TRBJ2-7	-
CASSQGILAGVSYEQYF	TGTGCCAGCAGCCAAGGAATCCTAGCGGGCGTATCCTACGAGCAGTACTTC	TRBD2	TRBV14	TRBJ2-7	-
CASSFTGGGQPQHF	TGTGCCAGCAGTTTCACAGGGGGCGGCCAGCCCCAGCATTTT	TRBD1	TRBV6-5	TRBJ1-5	-
CASSSGHATEKLFF	TGTGCCAGCAGCTCGGGACACGCAACCGAAAAACTGTTTTTT	-	TRBV7-2	TRBJ1-4	-
CASSLAGRRSSYEQYF	TGTGCCAGCAGCTTGGCGGGCAGGAGATCCTCCTACGAGCAGTACTTC	-	TRBV5-4	TRBJ2-7	-
CASSMSSYNEQFF	TGTGCCAGCTCAATGAGCTCCTACAATGAGCAGTTCTTC	-	TRBV18	TRBJ2-1	few
CASSLVYPNNEQFF	TGTGCCAGCAGCTTAGTCTATCCCAACAATGAGCAGTTCTTC	-	TRBV7-9	TRBJ2-1	once
CASSRSGASKNIQYF	TGTGCCAGCAGCCGTAGCGGGGCCTCCAAAAACATTCAGTACTTC	TRBD2	TRBV28	TRBJ2-4	-
CATRQGAYQPQHF	TGTGCCACCAGACAGGGGGCGTATCAGCCCCAGCATTTT	TRBD1	TRBV6-1	TRBJ1-5	once
CASSLWLYGYTF	TGTGCCAGCAGCTTATGGCTCTATGGCTACACCTTC	-	TRBV7-2	TRBJ1-2	-
CASSFYRGVDSNQPQHF	TGTGCCAGCAGCTTTTACAGGGGGGTGGATAGCAATCAGCCCCAGCATTTT	TRBD1	TRBV5-4	TRBJ1-5	-
CASSLQTGGGETQYF	TGCGCCAGCAGCCTCCAGACAGGGGGAGGGGAGACCCAGTACTTC	TRBD1	TRBV5-1	TRBJ2-5	-
CASSLLRWAGSRNEQFF	TGTGCCAGCAGTTTATTACGGTGGGCGGGAAGTCGCAATGAGCAGTTCTTC	-	TRBV28	TRBJ2-1	-
CASSSSGTSAEQYF	TGTGCCAGCTCGTCCTCCGGGACTAGCGCCGAGCAGTACTTC	TRBD2	TRBV18	TRBJ2-7	-
CASAPQGSEEKLFF	TGCGCCAGCGCCCCGCAGGGATCTGAGGAAAAACTGTTTTTT	-	TRBV5-1	TRBJ1-4	-
CASSDRHEQYF	TGTGCCAGCAGTGACAGGCACGAGCAGTACTTC	-	TRBV6-1	TRBJ2-7	-
CASSVTGAHYGYTF	TGTGCCAGCAGCGTTACAGGGGCCCACTATGGCTACACCTTC	TRBD1	TRBV9	TRBJ1-2	-
CASSGDRATNEKLFF	TGTGCCAGCTCTGGGGACAGGGCAACTAATGAAAAACTGTTTTTT	TRBD1	TRBV6-5	TRBJ1-4	-
CASSFRDSYNEQFF	TGTGCCAGCAGCTTCAGGGACTCCTACAATGAGCAGTTCTTC	-	TRBV7-9	TRBJ2-1	-
CASSSPSGYSYNEQFF	TGTGCCAGCAGTTCCCCTAGCGGGTACTCCTACAATGAGCAGTTCTTC	TRBD2	TRBV28	TRBJ2-1	once
CASSIRGGFGYTF	TGTGCCAGTAGTATCCGCGGGGGTTTTGGCTACACCTTC	-	TRBV19	TRBJ1-2	-
CASSLNGRVSYEQYF	TGTGCCAGCAGCTTGAATGGCAGAGTCTCCTACGAGCAGTACTTC	-	TRBV5-5	TRBJ2-7	-
CAWSVGRSEKLFF	TGTGCCTGGAGTGTGGGGAGGAGTGAAAAACTGTTTTTT	-	TRBV30	TRBJ1-4	-
CASSTAGLALNEQFF	TGTGCCAGTAGTACGGCGGGACTAGCGCTCAATGAGCAGTTCTTC	TRBD2	TRBV19	TRBJ2-1	-
CASSLGGLADSDNEQFF	TGTGCCAGCAGCTTAGGGGGACTAGCGGATTCTGACAATGAGCAGTTCTTC	TRBD2	TRBV11-2	TRBJ2-1	once
CAISDRGQETQYF	TGTGCCATCAGTGACAGGGGCCAAGAGACCCAGTACTTC	-	TRBV10-3	TRBJ2-5	-
CASSLASLYNEQFF	TGTGCCAGCAGCTTAGCTAGTCTCTACAATGAGCAGTTCTTC	-	TRBV11-2	TRBJ2-1	-
CASSQMFTGMGSTDTQYF	TGCGCCAGCAGCCAAATGTTTACGGGAATGGGGAGCACAGATACGCAGTATTTT	-	TRBV4-1	TRBJ2-3	-
CASSYLQGAAYEQYF	TGCGCCAGCAGCTACCTACAGGGGGCAGCCTACGAGCAGTACTTC	TRBD1	TRBV5-1	TRBJ2-7	once
CASIKDGSTDTQYF	TGTGCCAGCATTAAGGACGGTAGCACAGATACGCAGTATTTT	-	TRBV2	TRBJ2-3	-
CASSKTGLTGYEQYF	TGCGCCAGCAGCAAGACAGGACTAACGGGGTACGAGCAGTACTTC	-	TRBV5-1	TRBJ2-7	-
CASSFQGDRGPTPFF	TGTGCCAGCAGCTTCCAGGGTGACAGGGGACCTACGCCTTTCTTT	TRBD1	TRBV11-2	TRBJ1-1	-
CASSFLGAGTGELFF	TGCGCCAGCAGCTTCTTAGGGGCCGGAACCGGGGAGCTGTTTTTT	-	TRBV5-1	TRBJ2-2	-
CASSLTGTTNQPQHF	TGTGCCAGCAGCTTAACCGGGACCACTAATCAGCCCCAGCATTTT	-	TRBV11-2	TRBJ1-5	once
CSAGNSGELFF	TGCAGCGCCGGTAATTCGGGGGAGCTGTTTTTT	-	TRBV29-1	TRBJ2-2	-
CASSSIGSGVNEQFF	TGCGCCAGCAGCTCAATTGGCTCGGGGGTGAATGAGCAGTTCTTC	-	TRBV5-1	TRBJ2-1	once
CASSYRDNYGYTF	TGTGCCAGCAGCTACCGGGACAACTATGGCTACACCTTC	-	TRBV7-9	TRBJ1-2	-
CASSLEGSGNTIYF	TGTGCCAGCAGCTTAGAGGGTTCCGGAAACACCATATATTTT	-	TRBV7-2	TRBJ1-3	few
CARSFGRGMVRTQHF	TGTGCCAGAAGCTTTGGGAGGGGCATGGTGAGGACCCAGCATTTT	-	TRBV5-3	TRBJ1-5	-
CASSVDRVVNSPLHF	TGTGCCAGCAGTGTGGACAGGGTGGTTAATTCACCCCTCCACTTT	TRBD1	TRBV2	TRBJ1-6	-
CASSPPGANAQYF	TGTGCCAGCAGCCCTCCGGGGGCCAATGCGCAGTACTTC	-	TRBV7-8	TRBJ2-7	-